This TCR beta chain was identified during a study of T cells after yellow fever vaccination. Overall study: The fractions with low cell numbers were processed using SMART-Seq v4 Ultra Low Input.

General study findings and limits: Abundant clonotypes from the bulk population could contaminate FACS-sorted repertoires. Though weaker, the secondary response peaked faster, on day 5 versus 15.

The CDR3 has 14 amino acids. The V end lost 0 bases, the J end lost 2 bases, and 10 bases lay between the germline ends. Germline V CDR1 and CDR2: GTSNPN, SVGIG (reference sequence). This clonotype was detected only a few times. Its antigen is unknown. As TCR cDNA was made by 5'RACE template switching, a universal primer site and UMIs were added. TCRdb processed the 5' RACE reads anew with MiXCR; each CDR3 protein has one entry. This sample has approximately 550,000 distinct CDR3 sequences, with approximately 12% found just once. The sample in question was PBMCs, obtained on the day of the yellow fever booster vaccination. This TCR came from a man aged 25 to 40 who received the YFV17D yellow fever vaccine. V gene TRBV30 combines with J gene TRBJ1-1; D is unclear. The CDR3 spells CAWSVGSTNTEAFF. DNA for the CDR3: TGTGCCTGGAGTGTTGGAAGTACAAACACTGAAGCTTTCTTT. Supplemented by reference TRBV30 and TRBJ1-1, the full variable domain reads SQTIHQWPATLVQPVGSPLSLECTVEGTSNPNLYWYRQAAGRGLQLLFYSVGIGQISSEVPQNLSASRPQDRQFILSSKKLLLSDSGFYLCAWSVGSTNTEAFFGQGTRLTVV.